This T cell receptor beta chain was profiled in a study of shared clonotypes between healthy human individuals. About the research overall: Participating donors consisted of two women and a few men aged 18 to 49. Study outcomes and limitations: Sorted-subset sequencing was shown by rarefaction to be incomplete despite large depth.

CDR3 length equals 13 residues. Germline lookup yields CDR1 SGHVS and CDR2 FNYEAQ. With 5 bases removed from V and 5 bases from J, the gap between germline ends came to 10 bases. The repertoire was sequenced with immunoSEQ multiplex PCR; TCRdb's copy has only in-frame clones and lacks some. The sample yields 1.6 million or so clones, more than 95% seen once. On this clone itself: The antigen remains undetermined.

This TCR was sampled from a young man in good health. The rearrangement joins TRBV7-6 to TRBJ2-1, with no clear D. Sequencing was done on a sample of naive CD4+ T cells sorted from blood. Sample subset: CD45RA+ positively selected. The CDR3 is CASSQARHNEQFF. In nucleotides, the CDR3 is TGTGCCAGCAGCCAAGCACGCCACAATGAGCAGTTCTTC.